Sequencing of this TCR beta chain was carried out in a study of OX40 agonist ivuxolimab in advanced cancers. Overall study: Earlier anti-PD-1, anti-PD-L1 or anti-CTLA-4 therapy was permitted; 35% to 50% had received some. Whole-study results and caveats: On average, CD8+ T cells showed a greater number of expanded clones than CD4+. Circulating CD4+ and CD8+ T cells showed clonal expansion by week 6 at 0.1 to 3.0 mg/kg. In the expanded peripheral T cells, antigen specificity was never determined.

Clones were sequenced by immunoSEQ multiplex PCR, and TCRdb holds only the in-frame ones, with some missing. Among approximately 56,000 clones listed, about 89% were seen once. This clone was detected a few times. Its antigen is still unknown. The V end was cut by 5 bases, the J end by 4 bases, with 16 bases between. CDR1 and CDR2 (germline): SGHRS, YFSETQ. The CDR3 loop spans 15 amino acids. The sample was CD4+ or CD8+ T cells sorted from blood, taken in a trial of the OX40 agonist ivuxolimab. The chain combines TRBV5-1 with TRBJ2-1, with a tentative D call TRBD2 (6 bases). The sequence came from an adult with an advanced solid tumor such as melanoma, head and neck, liver or kidney cancer. The CDR3 sequence is CASRAGKGEYNEQFF. CDR3 coding DNA: TGCGCCAGCAGGGCGGGAAAAGGGGAATACAATGAGCAGTTCTTC.